Listed below are T cell receptor beta chains from one sample, sequenced in a study of CD8 T cells in ankylosing spondylitis. Using its own MiXCR run on the 5' RACE reads, TCRdb lists one record per CDR3 protein. The data show some 800,000 distinct CDR3 sequences, about an eighth seen once. Specimen: blood, either unsorted or a sorted T cell fraction (not recorded which). These receptors were taken from a male donor with ankylosing spondylitis. The conserved cysteine and the conserved F or W are not part of the CDR3 here. A D gene is named only where the DNA matches it firmly. Clone size, where shown, is once, few, many, or a class for clones that have expanded.

clone size | V gene | D gene | CDR3 protein
. | TRBV20-1 | TRBD1 | SVFPGQGEADGANVLT
many | TRBV7-2 | TRBD1 | ASSSRDRGLSTDTQY
. | TRBV20-1 | . | SAREWGIMKSEQY
. | TRBV10-3 | . | AISLHRGTDTQY
. | TRBV20-1 | TRBD1 | SARRGTVSNQPQH
many | TRBV10-3 | TRBD1 | AIIGDRGQGYT
. | TRBV11-2 | . | ASSLSPGTSYEQY
few | TRBV6-5 | . | ASSYPPQTKDGYT
. | TRBV6-1 | TRBD2 | ASGLAGDFGELF
few | TRBV20-1 | . | SAVAGAIPYEQY
many | TRBV7-2 | . | ASSSSAFNEQF
many | TRBV29-1 | TRBD1 | SVESGTGGEPQH
few | TRBV12-3/TRBV12-4 | TRBD2 | ASSLVAGSATDTQY
few | TRBV6-1 | . | ASSRGRSNQPQH
. | TRBV4-3 | TRBD1 | ASSQDFRTGAEAF
. | TRBV20-1 | . | SAIRRYGYT
. | TRBV27 | TRBD2 | ASSLGSGANTDTQY
. | TRBV6-5 | TRBD1 | ASSYSRTGIDEQF
. | TRBV7-2 | . | ASSLGWGLPTQY
. | TRBV4-3 | . | ASSQEMTAPQETQY
many | TRBV20-1 | TRBD1 | SAGQGYNEQF
many | TRBV5-1 | . | ASRGALGSPLH
. | TRBV6-1 | . | ASRPGDYNEQF
many | TRBV12-3/TRBV12-4 | TRBD2 | ASILSGSSYNEQF
. | TRBV20-1 | TRBD2 | SALAGGVYNEQF
few | TRBV20-1 | . | SAYRLNYGYT
many | TRBV29-1 | . | SVARRLMNTEAF
. | TRBV6-2/TRBV6-3 | TRBD1 | ASSYQGQGHYEQY
few | TRBV20-1 | . | SATHAYQETQY
many | TRBV29-1 | TRBD1 | SVGDRMGQPQH
many | TRBV7-2 | . | ASSLFLASGKLF
. | TRBV7-2 | . | ASRRWTGEGTEAF
few | TRBV27 | TRBD1 | ASSLTGEKGEKLF
. | TRBV10-3 | . | AISKLPGHHPYEQY
few | TRBV20-1 | . | SAQTGSYEQY
few | TRBV6-1 | . | ASRAAYEQY
many | TRBV18 | . | ASSPEANTGELF
. | TRBV5-4 | TRBD2 | ASSSSSGRTGLAKNIQY